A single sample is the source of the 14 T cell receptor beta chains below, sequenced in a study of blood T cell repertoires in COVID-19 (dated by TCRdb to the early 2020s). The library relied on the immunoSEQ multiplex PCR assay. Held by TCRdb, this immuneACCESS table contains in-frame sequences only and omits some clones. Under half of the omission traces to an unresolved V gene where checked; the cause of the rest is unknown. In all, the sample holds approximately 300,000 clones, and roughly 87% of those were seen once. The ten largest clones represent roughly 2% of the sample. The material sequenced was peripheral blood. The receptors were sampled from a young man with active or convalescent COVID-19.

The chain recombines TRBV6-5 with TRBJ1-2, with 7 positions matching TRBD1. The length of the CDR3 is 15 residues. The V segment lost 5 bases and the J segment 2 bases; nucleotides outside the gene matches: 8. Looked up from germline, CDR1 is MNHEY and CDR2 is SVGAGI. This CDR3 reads CASSPPGQRNYGYTF. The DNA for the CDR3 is TGTGCCAGCAGTCCCCCGGGACAGCGCAACTATGGCTACACCTTC.

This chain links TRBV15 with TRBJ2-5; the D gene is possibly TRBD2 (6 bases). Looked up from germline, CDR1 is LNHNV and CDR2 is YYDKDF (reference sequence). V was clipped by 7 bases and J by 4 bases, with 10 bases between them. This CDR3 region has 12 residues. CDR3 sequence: CATKEGRETQYF. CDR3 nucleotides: TGTGCCACCAAGGAGGGGCGAGAGACCCAGTACTTC.

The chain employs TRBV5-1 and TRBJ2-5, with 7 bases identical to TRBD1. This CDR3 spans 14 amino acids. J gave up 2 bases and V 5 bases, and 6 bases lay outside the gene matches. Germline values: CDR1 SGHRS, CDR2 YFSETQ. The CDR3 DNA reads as TGCGCCAGCAGAATCGGGACAGTACAAGAGACCCAGTACTTC. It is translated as CASRIGTVQETQYF.

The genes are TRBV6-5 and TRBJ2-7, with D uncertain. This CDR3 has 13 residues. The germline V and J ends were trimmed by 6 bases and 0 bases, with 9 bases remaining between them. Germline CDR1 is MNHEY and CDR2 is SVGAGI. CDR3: CASREPFSYEQYF. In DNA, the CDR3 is TGTGCCAGCAGGGAGCCCTTCTCCTACGAGCAGTACTTC.

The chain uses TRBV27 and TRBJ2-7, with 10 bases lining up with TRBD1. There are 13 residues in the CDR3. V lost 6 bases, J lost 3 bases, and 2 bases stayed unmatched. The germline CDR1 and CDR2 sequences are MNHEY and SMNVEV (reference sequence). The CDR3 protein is CASSRDRGYEQYF. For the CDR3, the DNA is TGTGCCAGCAGCCGGGACAGGGGCTACGAGCAGTACTTC.

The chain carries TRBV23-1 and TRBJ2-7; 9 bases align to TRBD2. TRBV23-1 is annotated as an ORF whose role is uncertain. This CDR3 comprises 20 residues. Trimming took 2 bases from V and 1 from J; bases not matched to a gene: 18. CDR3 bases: TGCGCCAGCAGTCAACGGGTGGTGGTAGCGGGAGAACTTGGTTCCTACGAGCAGTACTTC. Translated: CASSQRVVVAGELGSYEQYF.

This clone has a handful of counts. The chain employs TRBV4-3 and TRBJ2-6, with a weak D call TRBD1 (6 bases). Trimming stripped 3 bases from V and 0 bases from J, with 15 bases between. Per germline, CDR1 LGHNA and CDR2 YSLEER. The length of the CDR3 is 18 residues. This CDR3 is CASSHGNRASSGANVLTF. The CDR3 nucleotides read TGCGCCAGCAGCCATGGGAACAGGGCCTCCTCTGGGGCCAACGTCCTGACTTTC.

The CDR3: CASSPLGRNTEAFF. CDR3 nucleotides: TGTGCCAGCAGTCCTCTGGGGCGGAACACTGAAGCTTTCTTT. The chain links TRBV27 to TRBJ1-1; a weak D match, TRBD1 (5 bases). The CDR3 consists of 14 residues. V lost 5 bases and J 1 base, leaving 11 bases between the germline ends. CDR1 and CDR2 (germline): MNHEY, SMNVEV (reference sequence).

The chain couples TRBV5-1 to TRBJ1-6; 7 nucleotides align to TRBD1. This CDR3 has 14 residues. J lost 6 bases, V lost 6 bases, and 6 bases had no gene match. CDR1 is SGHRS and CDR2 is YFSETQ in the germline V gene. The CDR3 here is CASTPGQPNSPLHF. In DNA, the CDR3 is TGCGCCAGCACACCGGGACAGCCTAATTCACCCCTCCACTTT.

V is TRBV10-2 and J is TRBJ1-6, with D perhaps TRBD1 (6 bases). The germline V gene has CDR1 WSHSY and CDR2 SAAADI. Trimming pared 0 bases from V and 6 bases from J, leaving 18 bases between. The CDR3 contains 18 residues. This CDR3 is CASSESNLYGDTNSPLHF. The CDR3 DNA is TGCGCCAGCAGTGAGTCGAACCTCTATGGGGACACTAATTCACCCCTCCACTTT.

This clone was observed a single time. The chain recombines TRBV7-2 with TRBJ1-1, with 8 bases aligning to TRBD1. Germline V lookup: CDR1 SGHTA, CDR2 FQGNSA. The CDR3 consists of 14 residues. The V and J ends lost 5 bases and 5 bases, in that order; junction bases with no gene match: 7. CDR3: CASSPQGALTEAFF. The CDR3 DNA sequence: TGTGCCAGCAGCCCGCAGGGGGCGTTAACTGAAGCTTTCTTT.

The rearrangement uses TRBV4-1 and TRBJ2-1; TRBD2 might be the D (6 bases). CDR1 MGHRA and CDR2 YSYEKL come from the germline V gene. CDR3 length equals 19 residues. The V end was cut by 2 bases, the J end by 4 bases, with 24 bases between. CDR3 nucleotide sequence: TGCGCCAGCAGCCAAAACACCGGTGGGACTCGAATCGAGTACAATGAGCAGTTCTTC. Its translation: CASSQNTGGTRIEYNEQFF.

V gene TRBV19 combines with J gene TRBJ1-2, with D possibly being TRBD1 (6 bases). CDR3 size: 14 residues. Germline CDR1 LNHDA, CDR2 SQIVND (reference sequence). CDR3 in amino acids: CGSSVGGRGYGYTF. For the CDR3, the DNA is TGTGGAAGTAGTGTAGGGGGGCGAGGCTATGGCTACACCTTC. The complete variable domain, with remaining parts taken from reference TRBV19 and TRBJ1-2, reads DGGITQSPKYLFRKEGQNVTLSCEQNLNHDAMYWYRQDPGQGLRLIYYSQIVNDFQKGDIAEGYSVSREKKESFPLTVTSAQKNPTAFYLCGSSVGGRGYGYTFGSGTRLTVV.

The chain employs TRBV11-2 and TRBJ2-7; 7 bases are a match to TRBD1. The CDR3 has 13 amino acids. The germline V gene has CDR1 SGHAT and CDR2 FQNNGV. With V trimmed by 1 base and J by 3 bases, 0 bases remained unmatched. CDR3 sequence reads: CASSLGDSYEQYF. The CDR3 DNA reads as TGTGCCAGCAGCTTAGGGGACAGCTACGAGCAGTACTTC.